This TCR beta chain was captured by sequencing in a study of blood T cell repertoires in COVID-19. Study in general: Sources were T cells, B-cell-depleted T cells, or PBMCs; the material itself was cDNA or gDNA.

Original processing methods: Amplification of reference gene primers provided the estimated nucleated cell counts. The protocol was immunoSEQ multiplex PCR, while the TCRdb copy is restricted to in-frame clones and leaves out a portion. From that table come the V and J calls and clone size; the DNA was used to work out D and trimming. The table lists about 120,000 clones, roughly four fifths of them singletons. Input material: peripheral blood. This TCR came from a human donor in a cohort sampled during active COVID-19.

The CDR3 region has the DNA TGTGCCAGCACCCTCAGGACTTTCGAGCAGTACTTC. Translated: CASTLRTFEQYF. V and J are TRBV6-5 and TRBJ2-7; D might be TRBD2 (5 bases). The CDR3 runs to 12 residues. CDR1 and CDR2 (germline): MNHEY, SVGAGI. V was trimmed by 7 bases and J by 6 bases, leaving 13 bases between them.